This T cell receptor (beta chain) was retrieved from a study of vaccination effects on CD4 cells after COVID-19. Only in-frame clones appear in the TCRdb table, and some are missing; sequencing was by immunoSEQ multiplex PCR. The table shows some 60,000 clones, with about four fifths occurring only once. V shed 4 bases and J shed 0 bases, with 21 bases lying between them. Looked up from germline, CDR1 is LGHNA and CDR2 is YNFKEQ. The CDR3 sequence is 18 residues long. Study conclusions and caveats: Within healthy vaccinees, only 1 of 255 vaccine-induced clones displayed cross-reactivity with common cold coronaviruses. Marked contraction was observed in infection-induced and vaccine-induced clones late after vaccination.

As to this clone: Its matching antigen is unknown.

The authors isolated CD4+ T cells after around nine days of culture. Each participant was administered two doses of either the BNT162b2 or the mRNA-1273 vaccine. The sequence was obtained from a human donor who received a COVID-19 vaccine. The V and J genes are TRBV4-2 and TRBJ1-1; D remains unclear. This material consisted of CD4+ T cells from PBMCs cultured without peptide, taken after COVID-19 vaccination. The CDR3 coding sequence is TGTGCCAGCAGCCCCATGGGGATTCAACGCGGACTGAACACTGAAGCTTTCTTT. It yields the protein CASSPMGIQRGLNTEAFF.